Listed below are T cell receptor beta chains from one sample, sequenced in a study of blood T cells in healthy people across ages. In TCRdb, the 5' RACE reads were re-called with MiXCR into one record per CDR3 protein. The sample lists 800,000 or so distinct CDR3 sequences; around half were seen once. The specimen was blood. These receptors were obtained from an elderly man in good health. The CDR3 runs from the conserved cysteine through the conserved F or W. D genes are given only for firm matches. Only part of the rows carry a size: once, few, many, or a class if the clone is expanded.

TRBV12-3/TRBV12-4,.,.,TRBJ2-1,CASRAMTVQETQFF,TGTGCCAGCAGGGCGATGACGGTCCAAGAGACCCAGTTCTTC
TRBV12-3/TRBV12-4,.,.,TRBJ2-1,CASSFQDSEQFF,TGTGCCAGCAGTTTTCAGGACAGTGAGCAGTTCTTC
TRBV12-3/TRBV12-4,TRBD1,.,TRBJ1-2,CASSQGAGGNSYTF,TGTGCCAGCAGTCAGGGGGCGGGCGGTAACAGCTACACCTTC
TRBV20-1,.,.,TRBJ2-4,CSARGLADVAKNIQYF,TGCAGTGCTAGGGGGTTGGCCGACGTAGCCAAAAACATTCAGTACTTC
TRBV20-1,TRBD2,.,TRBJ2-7,CSAAAGTSFSYEQYF,TGCAGTGCGGCCGCCGGGACTAGCTTTTCCTACGAGCAGTACTTC
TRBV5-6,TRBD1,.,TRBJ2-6,CASSAGTVLRAGANVLTF,TGTGCCAGCAGCGCCGGGACAGTCCTTAGGGCTGGGGCCAACGTCCTGACTTTC
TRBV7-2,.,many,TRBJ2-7,CASSFMSGSSYEQYF,TGTGCCAGCAGCTTTATGAGCGGGTCCTCCTACGAGCAGTACTTC
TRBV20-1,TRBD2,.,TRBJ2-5,CSARDSKPRTSMETQYF,TGCAGTGCTAGAGACTCGAAACCGAGGACTAGCATGGAGACCCAGTACTTC
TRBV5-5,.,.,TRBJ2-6,CASSLRGLGSLANVLTF,TGTGCCAGCAGCTTGCGGGGTCTCGGCTCTCTGGCCAACGTCCTGACTTTC
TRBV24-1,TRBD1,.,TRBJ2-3,CATSDVPGTGDPDTQYF,TGTGCCACCAGTGATGTACCCGGGACAGGGGATCCAGATACGCAGTATTTT
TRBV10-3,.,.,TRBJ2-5,CAINAGRGETQYF,TGTGCCATCAACGCAGGGAGGGGGGAGACCCAGTACTTC
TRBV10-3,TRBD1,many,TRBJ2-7,CAIREQGADEQYF,TGTGCCATCCGTGAACAGGGGGCGGACGAGCAGTACTTC
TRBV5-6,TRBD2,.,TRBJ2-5,CASSSLAGAGETQYF,TGTGCCAGCAGCTCCCTAGCGGGGGCGGGAGAGACCCAGTACTTC
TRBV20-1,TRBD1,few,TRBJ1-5,CSARTTTGVNQPQHF,TGCAGTGCTAGAACCACGACAGGGGTCAATCAGCCCCAGCATTTT
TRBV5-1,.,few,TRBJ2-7,CASSLQPGSYEQYF,TGCGCCAGCAGCTTACAGCCAGGCTCCTACGAGCAGTACTTC
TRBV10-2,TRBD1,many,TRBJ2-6,CASSRGQGYGANVLTF,TGCGCCAGCAGTCGAGGACAGGGGTATGGGGCCAACGTCCTGACTTTC
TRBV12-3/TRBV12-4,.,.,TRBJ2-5,CASSLTGTVEETQYF,TGTGCCAGCAGCCTAACCGGGACCGTAGAAGAGACCCAGTACTTC
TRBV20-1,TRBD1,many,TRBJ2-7,CSAGGTGVTYEQYF,TGCAGTGCTGGAGGGACAGGGGTCACCTACGAGCAGTACTTC
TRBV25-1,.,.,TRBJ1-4,CASSLGVSSGGREKLFF,TGTGCCAGCAGTCTGGGGGTATCAAGTGGGGGGCGAGAAAAACTGTTTTTT
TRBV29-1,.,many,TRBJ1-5,CSVVQGYDQPQHF,TGCAGCGTAGTCCAGGGGTACGATCAGCCCCAGCATTTT
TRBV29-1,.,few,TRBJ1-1,CSVGGPGGTEAFF,TGCAGCGTTGGAGGACCCGGAGGAACTGAAGCTTTCTTT
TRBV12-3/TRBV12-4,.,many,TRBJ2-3,CASSFAGRADTQYF,TGTGCCAGCAGTTTCGCGGGGAGAGCAGATACGCAGTATTTT
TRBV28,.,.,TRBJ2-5,CASSYRRYHETQYF,TGTGCCAGCAGTTACAGAAGGTACCATGAGACCCAGTACTTC
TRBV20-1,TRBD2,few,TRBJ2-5,CSASVAGVVETQYF,TGCAGTGCTAGCGTAGCGGGAGTGGTAGAGACCCAGTACTTC
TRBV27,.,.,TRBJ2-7,CASRPVTADEQYF,TGTGCCAGCAGGCCAGTTACAGCCGACGAGCAGTACTTC
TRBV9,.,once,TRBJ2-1,CASSVGLGSSMSEQFF,TGTGCCAGCAGCGTAGGGTTGGGTTCTAGTATGAGTGAGCAGTTCTTC
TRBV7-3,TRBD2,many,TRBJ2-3,CASSPGTMSSTDTQYF,TGTGCCAGCAGCCCGGGGACTATGAGTAGCACAGATACGCAGTATTTT
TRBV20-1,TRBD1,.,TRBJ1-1,CSAKHGQGYTEAFF,TGCAGTGCTAAACATGGACAGGGGTACACTGAAGCTTTCTTT
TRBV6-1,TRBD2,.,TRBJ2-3,CASSRWTSGKGGTDTQYF,TGTGCCAGCAGCCGATGGACTAGCGGGAAAGGCGGCACAGATACGCAGTATTTT
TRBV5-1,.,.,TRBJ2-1,CASSPPQSGSYNEQFF,TGCGCCAGCAGCCCTCCCCAATCGGGCTCCTACAATGAGCAGTTCTTC
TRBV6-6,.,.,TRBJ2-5,CASSYGGGGETQYF,TGTGCCAGCAGTTACGGAGGGGGAGGCGAGACCCAGTACTTC
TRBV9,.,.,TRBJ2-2,CASSASSGHTGELFF,TGTGCCAGCAGCGCAAGTAGCGGTCACACCGGGGAGCTGTTTTTT
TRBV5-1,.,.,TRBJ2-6,CASSWTVLDSGANVLTF,TGCGCCAGCAGTTGGACAGTGTTAGACTCTGGGGCCAACGTCCTGACTTTC
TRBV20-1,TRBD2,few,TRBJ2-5,CSARDGAGGPFEQYF,TGCAGTGCTAGAGACGGGGCGGGAGGGCCGTTTGAGCAGTACTTC
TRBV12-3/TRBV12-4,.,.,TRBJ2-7,CASSYGHEQYF,TGTGCCAGCAGTTACGGCCACGAGCAGTACTTC